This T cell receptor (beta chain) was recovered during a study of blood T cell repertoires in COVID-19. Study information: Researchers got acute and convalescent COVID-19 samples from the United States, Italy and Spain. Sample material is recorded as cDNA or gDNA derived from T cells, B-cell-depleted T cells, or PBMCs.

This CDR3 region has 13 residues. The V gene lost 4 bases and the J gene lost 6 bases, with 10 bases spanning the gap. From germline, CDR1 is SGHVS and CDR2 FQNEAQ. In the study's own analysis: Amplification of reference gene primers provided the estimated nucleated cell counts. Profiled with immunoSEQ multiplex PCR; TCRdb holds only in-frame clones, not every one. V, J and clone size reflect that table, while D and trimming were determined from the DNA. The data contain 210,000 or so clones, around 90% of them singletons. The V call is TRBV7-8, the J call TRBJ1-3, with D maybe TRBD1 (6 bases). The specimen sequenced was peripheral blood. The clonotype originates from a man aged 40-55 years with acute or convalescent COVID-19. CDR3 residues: CASSYRVENTIYF. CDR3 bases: TGTGCCAGCAGCTACAGGGTAGAAAACACCATATATTTT.